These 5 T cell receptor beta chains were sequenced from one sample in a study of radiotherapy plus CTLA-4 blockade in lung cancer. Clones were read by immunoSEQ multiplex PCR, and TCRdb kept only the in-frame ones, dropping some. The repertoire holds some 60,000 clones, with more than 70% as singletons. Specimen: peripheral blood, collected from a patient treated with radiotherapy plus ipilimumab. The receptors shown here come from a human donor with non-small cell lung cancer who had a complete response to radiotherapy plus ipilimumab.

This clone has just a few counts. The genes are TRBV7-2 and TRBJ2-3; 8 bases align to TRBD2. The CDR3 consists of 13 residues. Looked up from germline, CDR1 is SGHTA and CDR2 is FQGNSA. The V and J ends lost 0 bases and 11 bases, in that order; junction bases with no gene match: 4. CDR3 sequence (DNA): TGTGCCAGCAGCTTAGCCGGCAGCGGGGGGCAGTATTTT. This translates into CASSLAGSGGQYF. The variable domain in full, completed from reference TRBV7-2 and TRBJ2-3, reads GAGVSQSPSNKVTEKGKDVELRCDPISGHTALYWYRQSLGQGLEFLIYFQGNSAPDKSGLPSDRFSAERTGGSVSTLTIQRTQQEDSAVYLCASSLAGSGGQYFGPGTRLTVL.

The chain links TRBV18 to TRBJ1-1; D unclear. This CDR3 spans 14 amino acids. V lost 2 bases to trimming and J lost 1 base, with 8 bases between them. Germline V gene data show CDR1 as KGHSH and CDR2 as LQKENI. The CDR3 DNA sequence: TGTGCCAGCTCACCATCCGACAAGAACACTGAAGCTTTCTTT. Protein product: CASSPSDKNTEAFF.

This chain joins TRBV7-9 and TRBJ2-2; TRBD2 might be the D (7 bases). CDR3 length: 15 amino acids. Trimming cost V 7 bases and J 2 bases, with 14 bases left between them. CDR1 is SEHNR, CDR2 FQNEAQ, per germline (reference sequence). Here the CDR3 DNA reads TGTGCCAGCACTGGGGGGGCAATAAACACCGGGGAGCTGTTTTTT. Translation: CASTGGAINTGELFF.

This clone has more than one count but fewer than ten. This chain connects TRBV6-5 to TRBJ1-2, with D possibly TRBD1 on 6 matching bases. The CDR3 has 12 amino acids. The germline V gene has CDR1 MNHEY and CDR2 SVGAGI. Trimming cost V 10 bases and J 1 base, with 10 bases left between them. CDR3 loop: CATRQVNYGYTF. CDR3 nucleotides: TGTGCCACCAGACAGGTTAACTATGGCTACACCTTC.

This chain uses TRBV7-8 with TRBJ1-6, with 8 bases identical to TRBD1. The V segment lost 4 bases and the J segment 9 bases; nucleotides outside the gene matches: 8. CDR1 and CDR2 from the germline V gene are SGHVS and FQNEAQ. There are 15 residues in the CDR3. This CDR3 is CASSSSGTGSSPLHF. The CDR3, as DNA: TGTGCCAGCAGCTCCTCCGGGACAGGTTCTTCACCCCTCCACTTT.